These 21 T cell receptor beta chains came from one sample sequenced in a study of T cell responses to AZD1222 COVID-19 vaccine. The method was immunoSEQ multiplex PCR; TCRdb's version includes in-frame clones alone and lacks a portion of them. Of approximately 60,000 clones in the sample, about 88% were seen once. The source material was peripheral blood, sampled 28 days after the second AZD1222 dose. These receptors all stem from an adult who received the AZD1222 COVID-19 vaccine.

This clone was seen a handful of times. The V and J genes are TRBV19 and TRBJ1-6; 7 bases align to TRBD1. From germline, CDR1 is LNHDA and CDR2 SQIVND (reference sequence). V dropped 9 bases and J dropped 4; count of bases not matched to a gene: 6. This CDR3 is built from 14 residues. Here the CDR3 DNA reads TGTGCCAGCACTCGGGACAGTTATAATTCACCCCTCCACTTT. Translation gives CASTRDSYNSPLHF. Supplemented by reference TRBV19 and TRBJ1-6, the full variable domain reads DGGITQSPKYLFRKEGQNVTLSCEQNLNHDAMYWYRQDPGQGLRLIYYSQIVNDFQKGDIAEGYSVSREKKESFPLTVTSAQKNPTAFYLCASTRDSYNSPLHFGNGTRLTVT.

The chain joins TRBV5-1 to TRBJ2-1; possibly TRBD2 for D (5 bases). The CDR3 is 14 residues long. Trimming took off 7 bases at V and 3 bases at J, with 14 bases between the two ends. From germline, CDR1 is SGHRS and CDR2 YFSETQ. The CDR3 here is CASYRAGDYNEQFF. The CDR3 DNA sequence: TGCGCCAGCTACCGCGCGGGTGACTACAATGAGCAGTTCTTC. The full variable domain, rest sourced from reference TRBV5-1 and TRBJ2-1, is KAGVTQTPRYLIKTRGQQVTLSCSPISGHRSVSWYQQTPGQGLQFLFEYFSETQRNKGNFPGRFSGRQFSNSRSEMNVSTLELGDSALYLCASYRAGDYNEQFFGPGTRLTVL.

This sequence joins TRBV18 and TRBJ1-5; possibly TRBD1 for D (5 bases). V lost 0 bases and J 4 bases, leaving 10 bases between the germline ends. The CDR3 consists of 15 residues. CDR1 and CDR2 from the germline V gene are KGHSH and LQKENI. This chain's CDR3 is CASSPPSRANQPQHF. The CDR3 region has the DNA TGTGCCAGCTCACCACCGTCCAGGGCGAATCAGCCCCAGCATTTT.

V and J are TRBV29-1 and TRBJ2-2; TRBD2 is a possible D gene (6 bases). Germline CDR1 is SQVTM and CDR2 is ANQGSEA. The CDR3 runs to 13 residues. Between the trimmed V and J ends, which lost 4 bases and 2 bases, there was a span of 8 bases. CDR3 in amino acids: CSVGGINTGELFF. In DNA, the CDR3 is TGCAGCGTTGGCGGGATTAACACCGGGGAGCTGTTTTTT.

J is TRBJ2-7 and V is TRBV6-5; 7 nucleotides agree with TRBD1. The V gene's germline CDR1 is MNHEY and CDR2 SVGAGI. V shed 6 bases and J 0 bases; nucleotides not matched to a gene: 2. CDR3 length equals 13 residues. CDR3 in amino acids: CASRGQSSYEQYF. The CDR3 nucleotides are TGTGCCAGCAGGGGACAGAGCTCCTACGAGCAGTACTTC.

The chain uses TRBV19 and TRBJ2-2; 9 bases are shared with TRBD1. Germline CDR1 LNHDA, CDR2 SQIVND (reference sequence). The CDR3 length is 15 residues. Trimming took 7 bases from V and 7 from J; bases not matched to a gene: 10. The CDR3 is CASNSGQGLVGELFF. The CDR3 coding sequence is TGTGCCAGTAATTCGGGACAGGGACTGGTCGGGGAGCTGTTTTTT.

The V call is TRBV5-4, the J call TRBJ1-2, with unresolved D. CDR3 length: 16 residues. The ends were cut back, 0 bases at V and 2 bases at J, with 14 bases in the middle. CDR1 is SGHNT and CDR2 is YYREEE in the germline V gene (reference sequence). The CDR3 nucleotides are TGTGCCAGCAGCTTGGCCTCGACGGAGTACAACTATGGCTACACCTTC. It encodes CASSLASTEYNYGYTF.

DNA for the CDR3: TGTGCCAGCAGTGAACTTCCTGGGGTAGGCATGAACACTGAAGCTTTCTTT. It translates to CASSELPGVGMNTEAFF. V is TRBV6-1 and J is TRBJ1-1; D remains unclear. Trimming cost V 2 bases and J 0 bases, with 16 bases left between them. Germline CDR1 MNHNS, CDR2 SASEGT. The CDR3 extends over 17 amino acids.

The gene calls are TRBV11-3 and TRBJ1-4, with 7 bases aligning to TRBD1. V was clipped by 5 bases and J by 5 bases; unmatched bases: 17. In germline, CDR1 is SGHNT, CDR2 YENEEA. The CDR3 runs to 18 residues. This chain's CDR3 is CASSPRGFGTEINEKLFF. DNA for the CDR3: TGTGCCAGCAGCCCTAGAGGTTTTGGGACAGAGATCAATGAAAAACTGTTTTTT.

CDR3 DNA: TGTGCCAGCAGCTTGGGTTACGGACAGGTCGACACTGAAGCTTTCTTT. This translates into CASSLGYGQVDTEAFF. This rearrangement joins TRBV5-5 to TRBJ1-1, with 7 bases identical to TRBD1. Looked up from germline, CDR1 is SGHKS and CDR2 is YYEKEE (reference sequence). V dropped 0 bases and J dropped 3; count of bases not matched to a gene: 8. The CDR3 extends over 16 amino acids. The complete variable domain, with remaining parts taken from reference TRBV5-5 and TRBJ1-1, reads DAGVTQSPTHLIKTRGQQVTLRCSPISGHKSVSWYQQVLGQGPQFIFQYYEKEERGRGNFPDRFSARQFPNYSSELNVNALLLGDSALYLCASSLGYGQVDTEAFFGQGTRLTVV.

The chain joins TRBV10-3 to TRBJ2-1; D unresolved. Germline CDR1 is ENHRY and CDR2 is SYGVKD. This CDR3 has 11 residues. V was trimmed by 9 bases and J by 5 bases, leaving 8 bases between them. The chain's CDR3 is CAMRTDNEQFF. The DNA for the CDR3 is TGTGCCATGCGGACCGACAATGAGCAGTTCTTC.

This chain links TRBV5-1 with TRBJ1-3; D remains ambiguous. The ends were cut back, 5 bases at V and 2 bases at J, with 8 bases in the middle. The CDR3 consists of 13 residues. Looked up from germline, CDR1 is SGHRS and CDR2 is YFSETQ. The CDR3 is CASSQNTGNTIYF. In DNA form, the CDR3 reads TGCGCCAGCAGTCAGAATACTGGAAACACCATATATTTT.

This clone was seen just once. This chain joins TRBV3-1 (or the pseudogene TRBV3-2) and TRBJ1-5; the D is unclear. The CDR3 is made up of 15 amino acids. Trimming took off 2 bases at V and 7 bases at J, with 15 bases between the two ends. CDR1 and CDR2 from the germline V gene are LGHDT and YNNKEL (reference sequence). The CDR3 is CASSQSSGGPQPQHF. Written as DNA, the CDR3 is TGTGCCAGCAGCCAATCGTCCGGAGGACCCCAGCCCCAGCATTTT.

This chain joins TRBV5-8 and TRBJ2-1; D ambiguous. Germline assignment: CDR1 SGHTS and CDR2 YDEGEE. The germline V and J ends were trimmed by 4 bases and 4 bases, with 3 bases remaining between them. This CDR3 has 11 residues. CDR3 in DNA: TGTGCCAGCAGCCGATACAATGAGCAGTTCTTC. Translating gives CASSRYNEQFF.

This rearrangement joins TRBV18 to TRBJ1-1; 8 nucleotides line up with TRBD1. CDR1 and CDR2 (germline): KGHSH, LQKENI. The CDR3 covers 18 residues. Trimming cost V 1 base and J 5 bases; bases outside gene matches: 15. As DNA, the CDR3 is TGTGCCAGCTCACCACTACCTACGGACAGGGACGTTAAAACTGAAGCTTTCTTT. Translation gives CASSPLPTDRDVKTEAFF.

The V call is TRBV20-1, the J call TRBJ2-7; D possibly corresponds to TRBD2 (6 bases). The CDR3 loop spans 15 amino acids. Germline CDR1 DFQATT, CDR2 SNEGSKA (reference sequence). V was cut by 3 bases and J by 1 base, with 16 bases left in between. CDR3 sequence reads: CSASLGGVGSYEQYF. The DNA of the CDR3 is TGCAGTGCTAGTTTAGGCGGGGTCGGTTCCTACGAGCAGTACTTC.

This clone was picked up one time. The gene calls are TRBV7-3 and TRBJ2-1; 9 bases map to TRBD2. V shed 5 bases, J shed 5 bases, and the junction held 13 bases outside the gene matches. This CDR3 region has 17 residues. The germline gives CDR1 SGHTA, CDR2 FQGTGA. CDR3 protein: CASSPYRASGVNNEQFF. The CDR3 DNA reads TGTGCCAGCAGCCCCTACCGGGCTAGCGGGGTTAACAATGAGCAGTTCTTC.

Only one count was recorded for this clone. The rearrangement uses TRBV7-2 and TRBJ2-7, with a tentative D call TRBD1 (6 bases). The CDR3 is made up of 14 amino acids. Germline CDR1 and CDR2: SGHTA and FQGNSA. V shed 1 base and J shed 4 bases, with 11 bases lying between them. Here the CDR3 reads CASSLDRVRYEQYF. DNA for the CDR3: TGTGCCAGCAGCTTAGACAGGGTGCGGTACGAGCAGTACTTC.

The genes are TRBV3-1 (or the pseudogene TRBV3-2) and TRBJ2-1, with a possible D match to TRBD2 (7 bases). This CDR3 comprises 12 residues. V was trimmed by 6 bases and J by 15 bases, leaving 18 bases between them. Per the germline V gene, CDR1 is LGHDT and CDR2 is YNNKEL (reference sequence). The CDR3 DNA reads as TGTGCCAGCAGGGACACGGGGGGCCCTCCGTTCTTC. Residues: CASRDTGGPPFF.

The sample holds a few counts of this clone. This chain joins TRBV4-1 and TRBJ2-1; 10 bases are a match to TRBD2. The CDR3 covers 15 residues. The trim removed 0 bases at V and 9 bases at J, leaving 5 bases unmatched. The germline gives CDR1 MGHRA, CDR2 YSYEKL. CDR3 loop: CASSQEGLASTEQFF. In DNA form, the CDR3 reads TGCGCCAGCAGCCAAGAGGGACTAGCGTCGACTGAGCAGTTCTTC.

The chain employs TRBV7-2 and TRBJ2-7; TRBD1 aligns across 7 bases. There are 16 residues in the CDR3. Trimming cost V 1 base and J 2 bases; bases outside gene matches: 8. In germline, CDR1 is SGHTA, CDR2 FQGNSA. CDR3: CASSLDGTAFPYEQYF. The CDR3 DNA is TGTGCCAGCAGCTTAGACGGGACAGCCTTTCCCTACGAGCAGTACTTC.